This paragraph covers one TCR beta chain sequence. This clonotype turned up a few times. The clone's antigen remains unknown. Within one base of it there is no much larger clone, and no base qualities were kept. The CDR3, from cysteine to phenylalanine, totals 12 residues. The DNA shown is the 36-base CDR3, in frame from base 1. Based on the germline V gene, the CDR1 and CDR2 sequences are SGHDT and YYEEEE. Cut back by 4 bases and 4 bases, the V and J ends lie 9 bases apart. To demonstrate the VDJtools post-analysis software, the study profiled TCR beta repertoires from the peripheral blood of 10 to 15 young patients with multiple sclerosis. Multiple sclerosis patients were children and adolescents aged roughly 6 to 16 years. Library construction relied on PCR. Sequencing instrument: Illumina HiSeq 2500. To reduce PCR and sequencing biases, unique molecular identifiers were incorporated into the TCR beta cDNA libraries. Approximately 500,000 cDNA molecules were obtained per 1 to 10 million input T cells, so each molecule approximated one T cell. The patient libraries were prepared and sequenced with the same protocol used for the earlier healthy control dataset. Within a given batch, samples were prepared together, multiplexed and sequenced on the same HiSeq lane. The authors' pipeline ran thus. Raw barcoded reads were processed with MIGEC, and single-read molecular identifier groups were discarded before consensus assembly and CDR3 extraction. Clonotype tables were post-analysed with VDJtools, and diversity was normalized by down-sampling all datasets to the smallest sample size. To correct batch-related cross-sample contamination, repertoire overlap clustering matched CDR3 amino acid sequences but not nucleotide sequences. TCRdb passed the public sequencing reads through fastp at Q25 and MiXCR, retaining productive beta sequences. Merged by CDR3 protein, the rows form single entries marked with the most common genes and DNA. TCRdb, not the authors, supplied the V and J calls. The sample includes under 900,000 distinct CDR3 sequences, with approximately 53% observed a single time. The top ten hold approximately 4.5% of the sample.

The data originate from a study of post-analysis software for immune sequencing data (dated by TCRdb to between 2014 and 2017). A note on the overall study: Disease courses on record covered relapsing-remitting, secondary progressive and progressive-relapsing multiple sclerosis, though some patients had no subtype annotation. Patient repertoires were compared against 10 to 12 previously published healthy control repertoires from donors aged about 6 to 26 years. A subset of samples was prepared in parallel using single-end sample barcoding, then pooled and co-amplified after Illumina adapter ligation. Overall results and qualifications from the work: The control group was slightly older than the multiple sclerosis patient group. Multiple sclerosis patients had significantly lower normalized Chao1 diversity than controls, a result that suggests substantial peripheral T-cell clonal expansion. A handful of TRBV segments, including TRBV5-6, TRBV5-1 and TRBV20-1, were significantly more frequent in patients than controls. When samples were clustered directly using the F measure, samples prepared in the same batch co-clustered strongly, which prompted a batch-effect correction.

The sequencing input was blood. This receptor was obtained from a girl between 5 and 17 years old with multiple sclerosis. The sequence joins TRBV5-6 to TRBJ2-7; the D region possibly corresponds to TRBD2 (5 bases align). The CDR3 here reads CASSNGEYEQYF. The nucleotides read TGTGCCAGCAGCAACGGGGAGTACGAGCAGTACTTC.